A selection of T cell receptor beta chains follows, all from one sample in a study of cytomegalovirus exposure and HLA in healthy donors. Sequenced by immunoSEQ multiplex PCR; TCRdb stores in-frame clones only, minus some. This table holds some 170,000 clones, 80% to 90% found once. Sequencing was performed on PBMCs. These receptors all come from a woman aged 18-30 years in good health and CMV-seropositive. Both conserved end residues are part of each CDR3. A D gene is named only where the DNA matches it firmly. Not all rows give a size; the values are once, few, many and, for expanded clones, a class.

>NA|TRBV7-6|few|TRBJ2-7
TGTGCCAGCAGCCCCAGGTGGAGGGGGGGCTACGAGCAGTACTTC
CASSPRWRGGYEQYF
>TRBD2|TRBV6-1|NA|TRBJ2-3
TGTGCCAGCAGTGAGTCTAGCGGGGGAACAGATACGCAGTATTTT
CASSESSGGTDTQYF
>NA|TRBV4-3|NA|TRBJ1-1
TGCGCCAGCAGCCAAGATCCTTCGGGCCGCGGGGAAGCTTTCTTT
CASSQDPSGRGEAFF
>TRBD1|TRBV7-9|NA|TRBJ1-1
TGTGCCAGCAGCGAAACAGGGGTAAGGGCTGAAGCTTTCTTT
CASSETGVRAEAFF
>TRBD2|TRBV5-1|NA|TRBJ2-5
TGCGCCAGCAGCTTTACTAGCGGGGTAGAGACCCAGTACTTC
CASSFTSGVETQYF
>NA|TRBV7-6|NA|TRBJ1-1
TGTGCCAGCAGCTTGAGAACTAACACTGAAGCTTTCTTT
CASSLRTNTEAFF
>TRBD2|TRBV19|NA|TRBJ2-1
TGTGCCAGTAGTATATCTAGCGGGGGGCCCAATGAGCAGTTCTTC
CASSISSGGPNEQFF
>NA|TRBV11-3|once|TRBJ2-2
TGTGCCAGCAGCCCAGCTCCTGGACAGAGGAACACCGGGGAGCTGTTTTTT
CASSPAPGQRNTGELFF
>NA|TRBV11-3|once|TRBJ2-1
TGTGCCAGCAGCTCAACAGGGACCACCTACAATGAGCAGTTCTTC
CASSSTGTTYNEQFF
>TRBD2|TRBV7-8|NA|TRBJ2-3
TGTGCCAGCAGCAAAGATAGCGGGGTCGGCACAGATACGCAGTATTTT
CASSKDSGVGTDTQYF
>TRBD2|TRBV6-6|NA|TRBJ2-3
TGTGCCAGCAGTTACGTACTAGCGGGGGGTACAGATACGCAGTATTTT
CASSYVLAGGTDTQYF
>NA|TRBV4-1|NA|TRBJ1-5
TGCGCCAGCAGCCCCGGGACTCGGAAAGGGCAGCCCCAGCATTTT
CASSPGTRKGQPQHF
>NA|TRBV19|NA|TRBJ2-2
TGTGCCAGTAGGGACAGAAAGCCATTGAACACCGGGGAGCTGTTTTTT
CASRDRKPLNTGELFF
>NA|TRBV7-9|NA|TRBJ2-3
TGTGCCAGCAGCTTAGTAATGGGGCTCAGCACAGATACGCAGTATTTT
CASSLVMGLSTDTQYF
>TRBD1|TRBV19|NA|TRBJ2-7
TGTGCCAGTAGTAAAACCGGGACAGAGTACGAGCAGTACTTC
CASSKTGTEYEQYF
>NA|TRBV21-1|NA|TRBJ2-3
TGTGCCAGCAGCCCCTCCCTGGTAGGAGGGAGCCTTTCAGATACGCAGTATTTT
CASSPSLVGGSLSDTQYF
>NA|TRBV27|once|TRBJ1-2
TGTGCCAGCGGTCTGTCAGGGGAATGGTATGGCTACACCTTC
CASGLSGEWYGYTF
>NA|TRBV11-2|few|TRBJ1-6
TGTGCCAGCAGCTCGGACAGCATGGATTCACCCCTCCACTTT
CASSSDSMDSPLHF
>NA|TRBV5-6|once|TRBJ2-4
TGTGCCAGCAGCTTGTTGGGCGGGGAGGAGGCCAAAAACATTCAGTACTTC
CASSLLGGEEAKNIQYF
>NA|TRBV6-1|NA|TRBJ1-5
TGTGCCAGCAGTGAAGTAGGACACCTTAGCAATCAGCCCCAGCATTTT
CASSEVGHLSNQPQHF
>TRBD1|TRBV7-9|few|TRBJ1-2
TGTGCCAGCAGCTCCACCGGGACAGGGTTATACTACACCTTC
CASSSTGTGLYYTF
>NA|TRBV10-1|NA|TRBJ2-7
TGCGCCAGCAGTGTCGGGACTGGCTACGAGCAGTACTTC
CASSVGTGYEQYF
>NA|TRBV6-5|NA|TRBJ2-7
TGTGCCAGCAGTTACTCGAGGGCCACCTACGAGCAGTACTTC
CASSYSRATYEQYF
>TRBD1|TRBV30|NA|TRBJ1-1
TGTGCCTGGAGTGTAGCCAGGGGGGACACTGAAGCTTTCTTT
CAWSVARGDTEAFF
>TRBD2|TRBV6-4|once|TRBJ2-1
TGTGCCAGCAGTGTAGCGGCGGCTAGCGGATACAATGAGCAGTTCTTC
CASSVAAASGYNEQFF
>NA|TRBV7-9|NA|TRBJ2-1
TGTGCCAGCAGTGGGGCGGATGATGAGCAGTTCTTC
CASSGADDEQFF
>TRBD2|TRBV6-4|few|TRBJ2-3
TGTGCCAGCAGTGACGGGACTAGCGGGGGAGATACGCAGTATTTT
CASSDGTSGGDTQYF
>NA|TRBV15|NA|TRBJ2-7
TGTGCCACCAGCTTCGGACAGACCGATTACTACGAGCAGTACTTC
CATSFGQTDYYEQYF
>NA|TRBV30|NA|TRBJ2-1
TGTGCCTGGAGTGCAGCAGCCGGGGATGAGCAGTTCTTC
CAWSAAAGDEQFF
>TRBD1|TRBV7-9|NA|TRBJ1-2
TGTGCCAGCAGCTCACCTTACAGGGGGCGAGGCTACACCTTC
CASSSPYRGRGYTF
>NA|TRBV7-2|NA|TRBJ1-1
TGTGCCAGCAGCCCAGGGATGACAGGCACTGAAGCTTTCTTT
CASSPGMTGTEAFF
>TRBD1|TRBV28|NA|TRBJ2-7
TGTGCCAGCAGTCTTCACAGGGGCTACGAGCAGTACTTC
CASSLHRGYEQYF
>NA|TRBV10-2|NA|TRBJ2-3
TGCGCCAGCCTGAACGCTAACACAGATACGCAGTATTTT
CASLNANTDTQYF
>NA|TRBV5-1|NA|TRBJ2-1
TGCGCCAGCAGCTTGGGCCCGGGGTATGAGCAGTTCTTC
CASSLGPGYEQFF
>NA|TRBV21-1|few|TRBJ1-1
TGTGCCAGCAGCACGAGGGCCTTGAACACTGAAGCTTTCTTT
CASSTRALNTEAFF
>TRBD2|TRBV30|NA|TRBJ2-7
TGTGCCTGGAGTCGCGGGGGGGACAGCTCCTACGAGCAGTACTTC
CAWSRGGDSSYEQYF